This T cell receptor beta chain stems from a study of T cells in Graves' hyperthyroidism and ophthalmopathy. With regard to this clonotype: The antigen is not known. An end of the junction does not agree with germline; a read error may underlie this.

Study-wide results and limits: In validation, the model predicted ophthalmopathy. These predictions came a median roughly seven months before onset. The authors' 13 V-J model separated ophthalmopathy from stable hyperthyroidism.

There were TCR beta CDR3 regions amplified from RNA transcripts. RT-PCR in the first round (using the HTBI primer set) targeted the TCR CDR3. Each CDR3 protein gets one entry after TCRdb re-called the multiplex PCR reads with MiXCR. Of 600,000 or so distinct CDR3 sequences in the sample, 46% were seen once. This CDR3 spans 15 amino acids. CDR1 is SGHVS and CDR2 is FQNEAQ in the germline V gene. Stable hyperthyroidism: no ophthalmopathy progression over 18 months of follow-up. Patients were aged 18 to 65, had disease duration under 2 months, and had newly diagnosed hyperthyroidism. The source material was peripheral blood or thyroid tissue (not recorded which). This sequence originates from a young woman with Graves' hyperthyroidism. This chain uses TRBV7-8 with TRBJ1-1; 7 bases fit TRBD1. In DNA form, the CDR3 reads TGCGCCAGCAGCCAAGATAACAGGGGTGGAACTGAAGCTTTCTTT. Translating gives CASSQDNRGGTEAFF.